One sample yielded the 28 T cell receptor beta chains listed below, sequenced in a study of cytomegalovirus exposure and HLA in healthy donors. PCR amplification relied on 60 Vbeta primers (plus 13 Jbeta primers). Clones were sequenced by immunoSEQ multiplex PCR, and TCRdb holds only the in-frame ones, with some missing. The repertoire includes 100,000 to 150,000 clones, under 20% of them detected once, and approximately 2.9% sits in the top ten. The sequencing input was PBMCs. The receptors originated from a female donor in good health and CMV-seropositive.

This clone came up a few times. The chain has TRBV5-6 and TRBJ1-4; TRBD1 matches 9 bases. Germline V lookup: CDR1 SGHDT, CDR2 YYEEEE. Unmatched junction bases numbered 3, after V lost 6 bases and J lost 6 bases. The CDR3 extends over 13 amino acids. CDR3 sequence reads: CASKRDRDEKLFF. In DNA, the CDR3 is TGTGCCAGCAAACGGGACAGGGATGAAAAACTGTTTTTT.

There are a few counts of this clone. Other DNA sequences from this sample encode an identical CDR3 as well. The chain links TRBV6-1 to TRBJ2-5; 7 bases match TRBD1. The germline V gene has CDR1 MNHNS and CDR2 SASEGT. V shed 6 bases, J shed 2 bases, and the junction held 3 bases outside the gene matches. This CDR3 is 13 amino acids long. DNA for the CDR3: TGTGCCAGCAGCCGGGGACAGCAAGAGACCCAGTACTTC. Its translation is CASSRGQQETQYF.

This clone has only a few counts. The chain has TRBV28 and TRBJ1-2, with 10 bases identical to TRBD1. The germline V gene encodes CDR1 MDHEN and CDR2 SYDVKM. Trimming removed 5 bases from V and 8 bases from J; junction bases left unmatched: 8. The length of the CDR3 is 14 residues. CDR3 DNA sequence: TGTGCCAGCAGTCTACGGACAGGGGGTCTCGGCTACACCTTC. It yields the protein CASSLRTGGLGYTF.

The chain employs TRBV19 and TRBJ1-1; 9 nucleotides match TRBD1. The trim removed 5 bases at V and 4 bases at J, leaving 5 bases unmatched. Germline V gene lookup returns CDR1 LNHDA and CDR2 SQIVND (reference sequence). This CDR3 is 14 amino acids long. The CDR3 is CASSSGTGLTEAFF. The CDR3 DNA is TGTGCCAGTAGTTCAGGGACAGGGCTCACTGAAGCTTTCTTT. The full variable domain, in which reference TRBV19 and TRBJ1-1 provide the parts outside the CDR3, is DGGITQSPKYLFRKEGQNVTLSCEQNLNHDAMYWYRQDPGQGLRLIYYSQIVNDFQKGDIAEGYSVSREKKESFPLTVTSAQKNPTAFYLCASSSGTGLTEAFFGQGTRLTVV.

This clone has more than one count but fewer than ten. The V gene is TRBV10-3, the J gene TRBJ1-4; TRBD1 matches 7 bases. V lost 5 bases, J lost 2 bases, and 8 bases stayed unmatched. CDR1 and CDR2 from the germline V gene are ENHRY and SYGVKD. This CDR3 comprises 16 residues. This CDR3 is CAISKTSRGTNEKLFF. CDR3 DNA: TGTGCCATCAGTAAAACATCCAGGGGGACTAATGAAAAACTGTTTTTT.

This clone came up a few times. The CDR3: CASSLQGNTEAFF. The CDR3 DNA follows: TGTGCCAGCAGCCTACAGGGTAACACTGAAGCTTTCTTT. The gene calls are TRBV7-3 and TRBJ1-1, with a tentative D call TRBD1 (6 bases). This CDR3 region has 13 residues. Germline CDR1 SGHTA, CDR2 FQGTGA. V lost 5 bases, J lost 2 bases, and 9 bases lay in between.

The chain uses TRBV6-1 and TRBJ2-1; a possible D gene is TRBD2 (6 bases). CDR1 is MNHNS and CDR2 is SASEGT in the germline V gene. The CDR3 spans 12 residues. For the CDR3, the DNA is TGTACGGCGGGGAGCTCCTACAATGAGCAGTTCTTC. Translating it yields CTAGSSYNEQFF.

V and J are TRBV28 and TRBJ2-3, with 10 bases aligning to TRBD1. J lost 1 base, V lost 4 bases, and 17 bases had no gene match. This CDR3 region has 20 residues. Germline V gene sequence: CDR1 MDHEN, CDR2 SYDVKM. The CDR3 sequence is CASSSSRRPGQGMGTDTQYF. The CDR3 DNA reads as TGTGCCAGCAGTTCTAGCCGACGGCCGGGACAGGGGATGGGCACAGATACGCAGTATTTT.

This clone was observed a few times. DNA of the CDR3: TGCAGCGTTGAAGAGGGACAGGGGAAAAGCTCTGGGGCCAACGTCCTGACTTTC. Amino acids: CSVEEGQGKSSGANVLTF. V usage is TRBV29-1 and J usage is TRBJ2-6, with 10 bases fitting TRBD1. J gave up 0 bases and V 0 bases, and 5 bases lay outside the gene matches. This CDR3 comprises 18 residues. Germline values: CDR1 SQVTM, CDR2 ANQGSEA.

This clone has more than one count but fewer than ten. This rearrangement joins TRBV19 to TRBJ2-7; D not resolved. The CDR3 is made up of 13 amino acids. Germline CDR1 reads LNHDA; CDR2 reads SQIVND (reference sequence). Deletions cut 5 bases from V and 5 bases from J, with 13 bases between. Here the CDR3 reads CASSGPLVHEQYF. Here the CDR3 DNA reads TGTGCCAGTAGTGGGCCCCTTGTCCACGAGCAGTACTTC.

The chain recombines TRBV10-3 with TRBJ1-6, with TRBD1 matching 7 bases. With 9 bases clipped from V and 1 base from J, the junction kept 3 bases outside the gene matches. This CDR3 is built from 14 residues. Germline V CDR1 and CDR2: ENHRY, SYGVKD. The CDR3 bases are TGTGCCATTCAGGGGGTTTCCTATAATTCACCCCTCCACTTT. This encodes CAIQGVSYNSPLHF.

The genes are TRBV5-6 and TRBJ2-5; unclear D gene. The ends were cut back, 2 bases at V and 0 bases at J, with 11 bases in the middle. This CDR3 contains 15 residues. Germline V lookup: CDR1 SGHDT, CDR2 YYEEEE. The CDR3: CASSLIGDHQETQYF. As DNA, the CDR3 is TGTGCCAGCAGCTTAATAGGAGACCACCAAGAGACCCAGTACTTC.

The chain is built from TRBV4-2 and TRBJ1-4; weak D call: TRBD1 (5 bases). This CDR3 is 14 amino acids long. V was shortened by 2 bases and J by 3 bases, with 7 bases between the two germline ends. Germline lookup yields CDR1 LGHNA and CDR2 YNFKEQ. The CDR3 is CASSQPGANEKLFF. The CDR3 DNA follows: TGTGCCAGCAGCCAACCGGGGGCTAATGAAAAACTGTTTTTT.

The CDR3 sequence is CASSLQGQGIYEQYF. The CDR3 DNA reads TGCGCCAGCAGCCTTCAGGGACAGGGTATTTACGAGCAGTACTTC. This chain uses TRBV4-3 with TRBJ2-7; 9 nucleotides match TRBD1. This CDR3 spans 15 amino acids. V gave up 4 bases and J gave up 4 bases; unmatched junction bases: 8. CDR1 and CDR2 (germline): LGHNA, YSLEER.

The rearrangement links TRBV9 to TRBJ2-2; 7 bases align to TRBD2. The CDR3 has 15 residues. Germline values: CDR1 SGDLS, CDR2 YYNGEE. Trimming at V came to 0 bases and at J to 3 bases, leaving 2 bases not matched to a gene. The CDR3: CASSVVSGDTGELFF. Written as DNA, the CDR3 is TGTGCCAGCAGCGTAGTCAGCGGGGACACCGGGGAGCTGTTTTTT.

The chain carries TRBV2 and TRBJ2-3, with D perhaps matching TRBD2 (5 bases). The CDR3 runs 12 residues. CDR1 SNHLY and CDR2 FYNNEI come from the germline V gene. The ends were cut back, 7 bases at V and 4 bases at J, with 9 bases in the middle. This CDR3 is CASKRAADTQYF. CDR3 coding DNA: TGTGCCAGCAAGAGGGCCGCAGATACGCAGTATTTT.

The chain recombines TRBV7-2 with TRBJ2-7; 9 positions match TRBD1. J gave up 3 bases and V 5 bases, and 8 bases lay outside the gene matches. Germline-derived CDR1 and CDR2 are SGHTA and FQGNSA. This CDR3 has 15 amino acids. As DNA, the CDR3 is TGTGCCAGCAGCCCACCGGGACAGGGATTCTACGAGCAGTACTTC. This gives the protein CASSPPGQGFYEQYF.

This chain joins TRBV19 and TRBJ2-1; D might be TRBD2 (6 bases). Germline V gene data show CDR1 as LNHDA and CDR2 as SQIVND (reference sequence). This CDR3 has 13 residues. Trimming pared 5 bases from V and 9 bases from J, leaving 14 bases between. In DNA form, the CDR3 reads TGTGCCAGTAGTTCGGACTATACGGTTGAGCAGTTCTTC. Translation gives CASSSDYTVEQFF. The full variable domain, rest sourced from reference TRBV19 and TRBJ2-1, is DGGITQSPKYLFRKEGQNVTLSCEQNLNHDAMYWYRQDPGQGLRLIYYSQIVNDFQKGDIAEGYSVSREKKESFPLTVTSAQKNPTAFYLCASSSDYTVEQFFGPGTRLTVL.

This clone showed up just a few times. The chain joins TRBV6-6 to TRBJ1-2; D gene uncertain. The V gene's germline CDR1 is MNHNY and CDR2 SVGAGI (reference sequence). This CDR3 region has 15 residues. With 3 bases removed from V and 7 bases from J, the gap between germline ends came to 18 bases. In nucleotides, the CDR3 is TGTGCCAGCAGTTATATGGTAGCCCCTGGGTCTGGCTACACCTTC. Protein product: CASSYMVAPGSGYTF.

This chain joins TRBV19 and TRBJ2-7, with 7 bases identical to TRBD2. Germline loops: CDR1 LNHDA, CDR2 SQIVND (reference sequence). The V and J ends lost 3 bases and 4 bases, in that order; junction bases with no gene match: 6. The CDR3 sequence is 14 residues long. Here the CDR3 DNA reads TGTGCCAGTAGTATGCTTCGCGGGAGTTACGAGCAGTACTTC. Its translation: CASSMLRGSYEQYF.

This clone was counted between two and nine times. The chain carries TRBV6-5 and TRBJ1-2; 10 bases map to TRBD1. This CDR3 is 14 amino acids long. The ends lost 6 bases at V and 6 bases at J; junction bases unmatched: 7. Germline lookup yields CDR1 MNHEY and CDR2 SVGAGI. The CDR3 nucleotides read TGTGCCAGCAGACGTGGGACAGGGGTTCATGGCTACACCTTC. This gives the protein CASRRGTGVHGYTF.

This clone was recorded a few times. The chain joins TRBV28 to TRBJ2-7; TRBD2 agrees at 9 bases. The trim removed 5 bases at V and 7 bases at J, leaving 9 bases unmatched. Germline loops: CDR1 MDHEN, CDR2 SYDVKM. The CDR3 runs 14 residues. The CDR3 reads CASSQVGLAIEQYF. CDR3 sequence (DNA): TGTGCCAGCAGTCAAGTCGGACTAGCGATAGAGCAGTACTTC.

In this sample, this clone turned up a few times. V is TRBV9 and J is TRBJ1-6; no definite D call. Germline CDR1 and CDR2: SGDLS and YYNGEE. The CDR3 totals 13 residues. V lost 0 bases, J lost 7 bases, and 5 bases lay in between. CDR3 DNA: TGTGCCAGCAGCGTAGTCCCGAATTCACCCCTCCACTTT. Its protein product is CASSVVPNSPLHF. Complete variable domain (other parts from reference TRBV9 and TRBJ1-6): DSGVTQTPKHLITATGQRVTLRCSPRSGDLSVYWYQQSLDQGLQFLIQYYNGEERAKGNILERFSAQQFPDLHSELNLSSLELGDSALYFCASSVVPNSPLHFGNGTRLTVT.

In its sample, this clone was seen a few times. The chain combines TRBV19 with TRBJ1-1; no clear D gene. V lost 5 bases and J 5 bases, leaving 15 bases between the germline ends. Germline V CDR1 and CDR2: LNHDA, SQIVND (reference sequence). CDR3 length: 14 residues. The CDR3 loop reads CASSLEPRMTEAFF. The CDR3 DNA reads as TGTGCCAGTAGTCTCGAGCCTAGGATGACTGAAGCTTTCTTT. Filled out from reference TRBV19 and TRBJ1-1, the complete variable domain reads DGGITQSPKYLFRKEGQNVTLSCEQNLNHDAMYWYRQDPGQGLRLIYYSQIVNDFQKGDIAEGYSVSREKKESFPLTVTSAQKNPTAFYLCASSLEPRMTEAFFGQGTRLTVV.

The rearrangement uses TRBV6-5 and TRBJ1-4; the D gene is possibly TRBD1 (5 bases). The length of the CDR3 is 14 residues. The germline V and J ends were trimmed by 2 bases and 8 bases, with 12 bases remaining between them. Germline CDR1 reads MNHEY; CDR2 reads SVGAGI. Here the CDR3 DNA reads TGTGCCAGCAGTTACGTGTGGGGGGACGAAAAACTGTTTTTT. Translation gives CASSYVWGDEKLFF.

This clone came up a few times. This chain links TRBV5-6 with TRBJ2-7; possibly TRBD1 for D (5 bases). Deletions cut 3 bases from V and 2 bases from J, with 9 bases between. Germline V gene sequence: CDR1 SGHDT, CDR2 YYEEEE. This CDR3 contains 13 residues. The CDR3 loop is CASSSGSPYEQYF. The CDR3 coding sequence is TGTGCCAGCAGCTCAGGGTCCCCCTACGAGCAGTACTTC.

This chain connects TRBV4-2 to TRBJ1-5, with D possibly TRBD1 on 6 matching bases. Germline CDR1 LGHNA, CDR2 YNFKEQ. The CDR3 runs to 14 residues. V was pared by 4 bases and J by 4 bases, with 11 bases between. The CDR3 loop reads CASSRSGQNQPQHF. For the CDR3, the DNA is TGTGCCAGCAGCCGGTCAGGACAGAATCAGCCCCAGCATTTT.

This clone was detected a few times. The chain is built from TRBV2 and TRBJ2-7; perhaps TRBD2 as D (5 bases). The germline V gene has CDR1 SNHLY and CDR2 FYNNEI. CDR3 size: 13 residues. The ends were cut back, 5 bases at V and 2 bases at J, with 10 bases in the middle. The CDR3 bases are TGTGCCAGCAGTCTGGACTCCACCTACGAGCAGTACTTC. Translating gives CASSLDSTYEQYF.